The 22 T cell receptor beta chains below all came from one sample that was sequenced in a study of blood T cell repertoires in COVID-19. Here immunoSEQ multiplex PCR was the method, and the copy in TCRdb shows in-frame clones only, minus some. The data show some 130,000 clones, with about 72% seen just once and 1.5% to 2% held by the top ten. The sequenced sample was peripheral blood. These receptors originate from a woman in her 70s with acute or convalescent COVID-19.

V is TRBV6-2 or TRBV6-3 and J is TRBJ2-1, with 10 bases lining up with TRBD1. After removal of 6 bases from V and 5 bases from J, the junction contained 7 bases not matched to a gene. This CDR3 contains 15 residues. Germline values: CDR1 MNHEY, CDR2 SVGEGT. CDR3 in amino acids: CASSGDRGYNNEQFF. The DNA of the CDR3 is TGTGCCAGCAGCGGGGACAGGGGATATAACAATGAGCAGTTCTTC.

The CDR3 region is CASSLASGIRETQYF. CDR3 sequence (DNA): TGTGCCAGCAGTTTGGCTAGCGGGATTCGGGAGACCCAGTACTTC. The chain employs TRBV27 and TRBJ2-5; 9 bases agree with TRBD2. The CDR3 sequence is 15 residues long. Trimming removed 3 bases from V and 5 bases from J; junction bases left unmatched: 7. Germline V gene lookup returns CDR1 MNHEY and CDR2 SMNVEV (reference sequence).

This clone was seen a handful of times. This chain's CDR3 is CASRGLAGFWASTDTQYF. For the CDR3, the DNA is TGTGCCAGCAGGGGACTAGCGGGCTTCTGGGCCAGCACAGATACGCAGTATTTT. The chain employs TRBV27 and TRBJ2-3; 12 bases are shared with TRBD2. The germline CDR1 and CDR2 sequences are MNHEY and SMNVEV (reference sequence). V was pared by 6 bases and J by 0 bases, with 10 bases of the junction left unmatched. This CDR3 region has 18 residues.

The chain employs TRBV5-4 and TRBJ1-2; TRBD1 matches 7 bases. With V trimmed by 3 bases and J by 5 bases, 7 bases remained unmatched. Germline V gives CDR1 SGHNT, CDR2 YYREEE (reference sequence). This CDR3 has 14 amino acids. CDR3 nucleotides: TGTGCCAGCAGCTCCGGGACAGTAGGGTATGGCTACACCTTC. It is translated as CASSSGTVGYGYTF.

The V and J genes are TRBV29-1 and TRBJ1-4; D gene uncertain. The CDR3 length is 13 residues. Germline V lookup: CDR1 SQVTM, CDR2 ANQGSEA. V was shortened by 7 bases and J by 5 bases, with 14 bases between the two germline ends. Written as DNA, the CDR3 is TGCAGCGCCGTGGACTCGGGGAATGAAAAACTGTTTTTT. Translation: CSAVDSGNEKLFF.

V usage is TRBV28 and J usage is TRBJ2-7; D is unresolved. Trimming shortened V by 8 bases and J by 3 bases, and 11 bases separated the two germline ends. The germline V gene has CDR1 MDHEN and CDR2 SYDVKM. The CDR3 has 12 amino acids. The CDR3: CASHVTGYEQYF. The DNA for the CDR3 is TGTGCCAGCCACGTAACCGGCTACGAGCAGTACTTC.

This chain links TRBV19 with TRBJ2-1; the match to TRBD2 covers 12 bases. The CDR3 extends over 15 amino acids. V lost 5 bases to trimming and J lost 5 bases; unmatched junction nucleotides: 4. Germline V gives CDR1 LNHDA, CDR2 SQIVND (reference sequence). For the CDR3, the DNA is TGTGCCAGTAGTCCCCGGACTAGCGGGAACAATGAGCAGTTCTTC. Its protein product is CASSPRTSGNNEQFF.

This clone turned up a few times. The J gene is TRBJ2-3, the V gene TRBV6-1; TRBD2 might be the D (5 bases). Germline V gives CDR1 MNHNS, CDR2 SASEGT. V was trimmed by 2 bases and J by 9 bases, leaving 15 bases between them. The CDR3 sequence is 14 residues long. This chain's CDR3 is CASSEFGGDETQYF. CDR3 sequence (DNA): TGTGCCAGCAGTGAATTCGGAGGCGACGAGACGCAGTATTTT.

The CDR3 region is CASRILTGSYEQYF. CDR3 sequence (DNA): TGTGCCAGCAGAATACTGACAGGGTCCTACGAGCAGTACTTC. J is TRBJ2-7 and V is TRBV2, with 7 bases that match TRBD1. From germline, CDR1 is SNHLY and CDR2 FYNNEI. This CDR3 spans 14 amino acids. Unmatched junction bases numbered 6, after V lost 6 bases and J lost 1 base.

V and J are TRBV6-5 and TRBJ1-2; D is ambiguous. Per germline, CDR1 MNHEY and CDR2 SVGAGI. This CDR3 is built from 12 residues. V was clipped by 5 bases and J by 5 bases, with 9 bases between them. The CDR3 nucleotides are TGTGCCAGCAGTCTCCGGGGATATGGCTACACCTTC. Translated, it gives CASSLRGYGYTF.

The chain employs TRBV19 and TRBJ2-1, with 14 bases fitting TRBD2. J was trimmed by 2 bases and V by 3 bases; bases with no gene match: 3. CDR3 length equals 17 residues. Per the germline V gene, CDR1 is LNHDA and CDR2 is SQIVND (reference sequence). The CDR3 DNA follows: TGTGCCAGTAGTATGACGGGACTAGCGGGGGCCTACAATGAGCAGTTCTTC. Protein sequence: CASSMTGLAGAYNEQFF.

The V and J genes are TRBV6-5 and TRBJ1-1, with TRBD1 as a possible D gene (5 bases). This CDR3 region has 14 residues. The germline V gene encodes CDR1 MNHEY and CDR2 SVGAGI. Trimming stripped 6 bases from V and 2 bases from J, with 13 bases between. CDR3 in DNA: TGTGCCAGCAGCCTTCGACAGAGAAACACTGAAGCTTTCTTT. Its protein is CASSLRQRNTEAFF.

The chain is built from TRBV29-1 and TRBJ1-2, with 11 bases lining up with TRBD1. CDR1 is SQVTM, CDR2 ANQGSEA, per germline. The V and J ends lost 1 base and 8 bases, in that order; junction bases with no gene match: 9. The CDR3 has 15 residues. Here the CDR3 reads CSVEALRGQGEGYTF. The DNA for the CDR3 is TGCAGCGTTGAAGCCCTTCGGGGACAGGGGGAGGGCTACACCTTC.

V is TRBV10-3 and J is TRBJ2-2, with 7 bases identical to TRBD2. The germline V gene has CDR1 ENHRY and CDR2 SYGVKD. This CDR3 region has 17 residues. The V and J ends lost 4 bases and 5 bases, in that order; junction bases with no gene match: 13. CDR3 DNA sequence: TGTGCCATCAGTGCCAGGGTAAGCGGCGGGAGAACCGGGGAGCTGTTTTTT. Translation gives CAISARVSGGRTGELFF.

In its sample, this clone is medium-sized. V usage is TRBV29-1 and J usage is TRBJ1-2, with a tentative D call TRBD1 (5 bases). The CDR3 spans 13 residues. V was pared by 6 bases and J by 3 bases, with 14 bases between. Looked up from germline, CDR1 is SQVTM and CDR2 is ANQGSEA. CDR3 region: CSVSRGGDYGYTF. CDR3 coding DNA: TGCAGCGTCTCCCGAGGAGGGGACTATGGCTACACCTTC.

This clone showed up just once. The chain has TRBV3-1 (or the pseudogene TRBV3-2) and TRBJ2-5; 7 bases are shared with TRBD2. Germline CDR1 and CDR2: LGHDT and YNNKEL (reference sequence). This CDR3 spans 14 amino acids. Trimming at V came to 5 bases and at J to 4 bases, leaving 7 bases not matched to a gene. The CDR3 region has the DNA TGTGCCAGCAGCTATCTATCGGGGGGAGAGACCCAGTACTTC. As protein: CASSYLSGGETQYF.

This clone has at least ten counts. J is TRBJ2-1 and V is TRBV7-6, with 8 nucleotides matching TRBD1. This CDR3 has 16 amino acids. Trimming took 5 bases from V and 3 from J; bases not matched to a gene: 9. Per the germline V gene, CDR1 is SGHVS and CDR2 is FNYEAQ. The CDR3 spells CASSPTRQGHYNEQFF. The CDR3 DNA follows: TGTGCCAGCAGCCCAACTCGACAGGGGCACTACAATGAGCAGTTCTTC.

The chain joins TRBV6-2 or TRBV6-3 to TRBJ1-2; tentative D call: TRBD1 (6 bases). The germline V gene encodes CDR1 MNHEY and CDR2 SVGEGT. The CDR3 has 14 residues. V lost 0 bases and J 7 bases, leaving 12 bases between the germline ends. CDR3 residues: CASSYSWDIFGYTF. In DNA form, the CDR3 reads TGTGCCAGCAGTTACTCGTGGGACATCTTTGGCTACACCTTC.

The V gene is TRBV10-3, the J gene TRBJ2-1; 10 positions match TRBD2. V shed 3 bases, J shed 5 bases, and the junction held 1 base outside the gene matches. Germline lookup yields CDR1 ENHRY and CDR2 SYGVKD. This CDR3 is 14 amino acids long. The CDR3 reads CAISDSGRHNEQFF. CDR3 bases: TGTGCCATCAGTGATAGCGGGAGGCACAATGAGCAGTTCTTC.

This clone was counted between two and nine times. In DNA form, the CDR3 reads TGTGCCAGTAGCAGAACAGGGACTAATTCTGGAAACACCATATATTTT. Its translation: CASSRTGTNSGNTIYF. V is TRBV19 and J is TRBJ1-3, with a tentative D call TRBD1 (6 bases). The V end was cut by 6 bases, the J end by 1 base, with 16 bases between. Germline values: CDR1 LNHDA, CDR2 SQIVND (reference sequence). The CDR3 is 16 amino acids. Full variable domain (missing parts from reference TRBV19 and TRBJ1-3): DGGITQSPKYLFRKEGQNVTLSCEQNLNHDAMYWYRQDPGQGLRLIYYSQIVNDFQKGDIAEGYSVSREKKESFPLTVTSAQKNPTAFYLCASSRTGTNSGNTIYFGEGSWLTVV.

The chain carries TRBV5-4 and TRBJ2-7; 11 nucleotides match TRBD1. The germline CDR1 and CDR2 sequences are SGHNT and YYREEE (reference sequence). This CDR3 has 14 residues. With V trimmed by 4 bases and J by 4 bases, 4 bases remained unmatched. CDR3 nucleotide sequence: TGTGCCAGCAGCCGAGGGACAGGGGGGTACGAGCAGTACTTC. Translation: CASSRGTGGYEQYF.

The chain employs TRBV6-5 and TRBJ2-3; 8 nucleotides line up with TRBD2. Germline CDR1 reads MNHEY; CDR2 reads SVGAGI. The V gene end was trimmed by 6 bases and the J gene end by 2 bases; junction bases not matched to a gene: 4. This CDR3 is 14 amino acids long. CDR3 amino acids: CASRGGGPTDTQYF. The CDR3, as DNA: TGTGCCAGCAGGGGCGGGGGGCCCACAGATACGCAGTATTTT.